This T cell receptor beta chain stems from a study of cytomegalovirus exposure and HLA in healthy donors. Study-wide context: Genotyping of 430 or so donors showed that 80% to 90% belonged to the Caucasian-associated ancestry cluster.

With 4 bases clipped from V and 2 bases from J, the junction kept 8 bases outside the gene matches. The CDR3 extends over 15 amino acids. CDR1 SGHTA and CDR2 FQGTGA come from the germline V gene. As regards this clone: No antigen is known for it.

This PCR relied on a set of 60 Vbeta primers and 13 Jbeta primers. Measured with immunoSEQ multiplex PCR; TCRdb has only the in-frame clones, and not every one. The repertoire consists of about 250,000 clones, with 75% to 85% occurring once and the leading ten covering roughly 0.31%. Findings and limits, study-wide: Rare sequences made up most TCRs, while some public TCRs were found in many donors. One cluster of highly shared sequence variants probably arose as a sequencing artifact. Some TCR beta chains (around 180 of them) were listed as cytomegalovirus-associated.

V and J are TRBV7-3 and TRBJ2-7, with 7 positions matching TRBD2. The TCR comes from a girl aged 2-9 years in good health and CMV-seronegative. The sequencing input was PBMCs. CDR3 bases: TGTGCCAGCAGCTCCACGGGAGGCGGGGCCTACGAGCAGTACTTC. Protein sequence: CASSSTGGGAYEQYF.